The entry below describes one TCR beta chain. Its antigen is unknown. These data belong to a study of PD-1 blockade in classical Hodgkin lymphoma. Study findings and constraints: Healthy donors were reported to have higher baseline TCR diversity than newly diagnosed patients. Complete responders entered with baseline diversity on par with newly diagnosed patients, the results showed.

Relapses following autologous stem cell transplantation were seen in all patients, with brentuximab vedotin exposure varying. V was cut by 3 bases and J by 9 bases, with 12 bases left in between. Germline V gene sequence: CDR1 MNHEY, CDR2 SMNVEV (reference sequence). This CDR3 is 13 amino acids long. Some clones are missing from TCRdb's copy, which holds only in-frame ones; the method was immunoSEQ multiplex PCR. Of 65,000 to 95,000 clones listed, 75% to 90% are singletons. The material sequenced was peripheral blood mononuclear cells (PBMCs), taken at baseline. This chain connects TRBV27 to TRBJ1-5, with D unresolved. This clonotype was obtained from a human donor with classical Hodgkin lymphoma. The CDR3: CASSLSGRTPQHF. DNA of the CDR3: TGTGCCAGCAGTTTGAGTGGGCGGACGCCCCAGCATTTT.